This TCR beta chain originates from a study of HIV-infected patients and healthy controls. This clonotype was seen many times. Follow-up blood was drawn about 14 weeks, roughly three months, after antiretroviral therapy began. No cell fractionation was done, so the repertoire covers all unsorted peripheral blood T cells. Alpha and beta constant-region primers primed reverse transcription of about 0.5 ug RNA. Using multiplexing indices, alpha and beta chain libraries were generated apart by chain-specific third strand synthesis. TCRdb called the 5' RACE reads again in MiXCR, with one record for every CDR3 protein. Of fewer than 20,000 distinct CDR3 sequences in the sample, roughly 7.9% were seen once. The sequences come from blood, collected during antiretroviral therapy. This TCR was recovered from an adult with HIV infection.

In nucleotides, the CDR3 is TGTGCCACCAGTGACACGAGGAACACTGAAGCTTTCTTT. As protein: CATSDTRNTEAFF. This chain links TRBV24-1 with TRBJ1-1; D not certain. The V gene's germline CDR1 is KGHDR and CDR2 SFDVKD. CDR3 length: 13 residues. The germline V and J ends were trimmed by 4 bases and 1 base, with 6 bases remaining between them.